Listed below are T cell receptor beta chains from one sample, sequenced in a study of Ad26.COV2.S vaccination and SARS-CoV-2 variants. Sequenced by immunoSEQ multiplex PCR; TCRdb stores in-frame clones only, minus some. Of some 370,000 clones detected, 80% to 90% appear once; the ten largest clones hold around 7.3%. Sequences were derived from peripheral blood, sampled in a trial of Ad26.COV2.S vaccine versus placebo. Receptors originate from a person aged 18 to 65 who received the Ad26.COV2.S COVID-19 vaccine or a placebo. Each CDR3 is given with its conserved first and last residue. D genes are given only for firm matches. A clone size is listed for some rows: how often the clone was seen (once, few, many), or a class if it is expanded.

clone_size d_call j_call v_call cdr3_aa cdr3_nt
- - TRBJ1-2 TRBV5-1 CASSLEPISASNYGYTF TGCGCCAGCAGCTTGGAGCCTATCTCAGCCTCTAACTATGGCTACACCTTC
- - TRBJ2-1 TRBV28 CASSSPGRPATFF TGTGCCAGCAGTTCCCCGGGCAGACCAGCAACGTTCTTC
- TRBD2 TRBJ2-1 TRBV11-2 CASSPSGLHNEQFF TGTGCCAGCAGCCCCTCGGGACTACACAATGAGCAGTTCTTC
- - TRBJ1-5 TRBV6-2/TRBV6-3 CASSYPQWPQHF TGTGCCAGCAGTTACCCCCAGTGGCCCCAGCATTTT
- - TRBJ2-5 TRBV6-2/TRBV6-3 CASSYLQGGETQYF TGTGCCAGCAGTTACCTGCAGGGCGGAGAGACCCAGTACTTC
- TRBD1 TRBJ1-1 TRBV19 CASTRYRGRTEAFF TGTGCCAGTACCCGATACAGGGGAAGGACTGAAGCTTTCTTT
- - TRBJ2-7 TRBV7-2 CASSPPGRRPYEQYF TGTGCCAGCAGCCCCCCCGGTCGGAGACCCTACGAGCAGTACTTC
- - TRBJ1-3 TRBV2 CASSEVDSLRNTIYF TGTGCCAGCAGTGAAGTTGACAGCCTACGTAACACCATATATTTT
- TRBD1 TRBJ2-7 TRBV2 CASRSQGVGYEQYF TGTGCCAGCAGATCACAGGGGGTAGGGTACGAGCAGTACTTC
- TRBD1 TRBJ2-7 TRBV7-8 CASSFSGTGGLREQYF TGTGCCAGCAGCTTTTCCGGGACAGGGGGCCTCAGAGAGCAGTACTTC
- - TRBJ1-2 TRBV6-5 CASSLTGTWKGYTF TGTGCCAGCAGTTTGACCGGGACCTGGAAGGGCTACACCTTC
- - TRBJ2-7 TRBV2 CASRTWDVYEQYF TGTGCCAGCAGGACGTGGGACGTCTACGAGCAGTACTTC
- - TRBJ2-2 TRBV28 CASSPVDRDTGELFF TGTGCCAGCAGCCCCGTCGACCGGGACACCGGGGAGCTGTTTTTT
- - TRBJ1-2 TRBV6-2/TRBV6-3 CASSNGYGYTF TGTGCCAGCAGTAACGGCTATGGCTACACCTTC
- - TRBJ2-3 TRBV11-1 CASTKMGASDTQYF TGTGCCAGCACCAAGATGGGGGCTTCAGATACGCAGTATTTT
- - TRBJ1-1 TRBV7-9 CASSLVGAEAFF TGTGCCAGCAGCTTAGTGGGAGCTGAAGCTTTCTTT
few - TRBJ1-1 TRBV12-3/TRBV12-4 CASSAYGNTEAFF TGTGCCAGCAGCGCCTATGGGAACACTGAAGCTTTCTTT
- - TRBJ2-2 TRBV27 CASTPQGSTGELFF TGTGCCAGCACCCCACAAGGCTCCACCGGGGAGCTGTTTTTT
- - TRBJ1-5 TRBV6-5 CASSYEAGGSQHF TGTGCCAGCAGTTACGAGGCGGGTGGGTCCCAGCATTTT
- - TRBJ2-7 TRBV11-2 CASRAWGTSYEQYF TGTGCCAGCAGGGCCTGGGGTACCTCCTACGAGCAGTACTTC
once - TRBJ2-6 TRBV5-1 CASSSGGGPNSGANVLTF TGCGCCAGCAGCTCAGGAGGGGGGCCTAACTCTGGGGCCAACGTCCTGACTTTC
- - TRBJ1-2 TRBV6-5 CASSYAGVDYGYTF TGTGCCAGCAGTTACGCGGGGGTGGACTATGGCTACACCTTC
- - TRBJ2-5 TRBV11-2 CASSFGPLTHQTQYF TGTGCCAGCAGCTTTGGCCCGCTAACTCACCAGACCCAGTACTTC
- TRBD2 TRBJ2-1 TRBV15 CATSPFGLAVYNEQFF TGTGCCACCAGCCCTTTCGGACTAGCGGTCTACAATGAGCAGTTCTTC
- - TRBJ1-1 TRBV4-1 CASSQDLWGTEAFF TGCGCCAGCAGCCAAGATCTGTGGGGTACTGAAGCTTTCTTT
- - TRBJ2-7 TRBV20-1 CSARNSYEQYF TGCAGTGCTAGAAACAGCTACGAGCAGTACTTC
- TRBD2 TRBJ2-2 TRBV19 CASNVLAGGPHGELFF TGTGCCAGTAACGTACTAGCGGGAGGGCCCCACGGGGAGCTGTTTTTT
- - TRBJ1-2 TRBV7-9 CASSRDLQEYGYTF TGTGCCAGCAGCCGGGACCTACAGGAGTATGGCTACACCTTC
once - TRBJ1-5 TRBV12-5 CASGLTPPPGQPQHF TGTGCTAGTGGTTTGACCCCCCCACCAGGTCAGCCCCAGCATTTT
- TRBD2 TRBJ2-3 TRBV2 CASSARIAGVRYTQYF TGTGCCAGCAGTGCCCGAATAGCGGGAGTACGATATACGCAGTATTTT
- - TRBJ1-3 TRBV4-1 CASSHLTGSGNTIYF TGCGCCAGCAGCCACCTGACAGGTTCTGGAAACACCATATATTTT
few - TRBJ1-2 TRBV7-9 CASSLEGYGYTF TGTGCCAGCAGCTTAGAGGGCTATGGCTACACCTTC
few TRBD2 TRBJ2-1 TRBV5-1 CASSPDYLAGGLYNEQFF TGCGCCAGCAGCCCTGACTATCTAGCGGGGGGACTCTACAATGAGCAGTTCTTC
- TRBD1 TRBJ1-2 TRBV25-1 CASSEYSQGGGNGYTF TGTGCCAGCAGTGAATATTCCCAGGGGGGCGGGAATGGCTACACCTTC
- - TRBJ2-5 TRBV4-2 CASSQLEWAETQYF TGTGCCAGCAGCCAACTGGAGTGGGCGGAGACCCAGTACTTC